Listed below are T cell receptor beta chains from one sample, sequenced in a study of regulatory T cells in long-lasting Graves disease. Each CDR3 protein is one row after TCRdb ran MiXCR on the multiplex PCR reads. The sample includes hundreds of thousands of distinct CDR3 sequences, about 16% seen only once; the top ten take 25%. The same sample was also used in a study of T cells in Graves' hyperthyroidism and ophthalmopathy.

Sequenced here: peripheral blood mononuclear cells (PBMCs), sampled at new diagnosis, from a patient treated with antithyroid drugs. Source of these receptors: a woman aged 35-65 years with Graves disease. Both conserved end residues are part of each CDR3. Fields, in order: J gene, D gene, V gene, clone size, CDR3 DNA, CDR3 protein. D genes are given only for firm matches. Some rows mark clone size as missing; the rest say once, few, many or name a class of expanded clone.

j_call: TRBJ2-1
d_call: TRBD1
v_call: TRBV9
clone_size: few
cdr3_nt: TGTGCCAGCAGCGGAGACAGGGCGGACAATGAGCAGTTCTTC
cdr3_aa: CASSGDRADNEQFF

j_call: TRBJ2-5
d_call: -
v_call: TRBV6-1
clone_size: -
cdr3_nt: TGTGCCAGCGTCGATAGGGGACTGACCCAGTACTTC
cdr3_aa: CASVDRGLTQYF

j_call: TRBJ1-2
d_call: -
v_call: TRBV5-6
clone_size: many
cdr3_nt: TGTGCCAGCAGCTTGGTTTCGGCGATCGGTGGCTACACCTTC
cdr3_aa: CASSLVSAIGGYTF

j_call: TRBJ2-5
d_call: -
v_call: TRBV6-1
clone_size: many
cdr3_nt: TGTGCCAGCAGTGTAGAACAGGGCCCTGGAGAGACCCAGTACTTC
cdr3_aa: CASSVEQGPGETQYF

j_call: TRBJ2-7
d_call: -
v_call: TRBV10-3
clone_size: few
cdr3_nt: TGTGCCATCAGTGAGTCGTGGAACGAGCAGTACTTC
cdr3_aa: CAISESWNEQYF

j_call: TRBJ1-1
d_call: -
v_call: TRBV10-2
clone_size: many
cdr3_nt: TGCGCCAGCAGTGCAGGAACTGAAGCTTTCTTT
cdr3_aa: CASSAGTEAFF

j_call: TRBJ2-3
d_call: -
v_call: TRBV25-1
clone_size: -
cdr3_nt: TGTGCCAGCAGTGAATCGGGGTCAGGCACAGATACGCAGTATTTT
cdr3_aa: CASSESGSGTDTQYF

j_call: TRBJ2-3
d_call: -
v_call: TRBV6-2/TRBV6-3
clone_size: -
cdr3_nt: TGTGCCAGCAGCCTCTCCCGGTTCACAGATACGCAGTATTTT
cdr3_aa: CASSLSRFTDTQYF

j_call: TRBJ2-5
d_call: -
v_call: TRBV7-9
clone_size: many
cdr3_nt: TGTGCCAGCAGCTTAGCGGGACACCAAGAGACCCAGTACTTC
cdr3_aa: CASSLAGHQETQYF

j_call: TRBJ2-6
d_call: -
v_call: TRBV12-3/TRBV12-4
clone_size: -
cdr3_nt: TGTGCCAGCAGTCCGACAGTAGCCCATGGGGCCAACGTCCTGACTTTC
cdr3_aa: CASSPTVAHGANVLTF

j_call: TRBJ1-4
d_call: -
v_call: TRBV7-9
clone_size: many
cdr3_nt: TGTGCCAGCAGCTTAGTGGACGGCGCAACTAATGAAAAACTGTTTTTT
cdr3_aa: CASSLVDGATNEKLFF

j_call: TRBJ1-1
d_call: -
v_call: TRBV29-1
clone_size: few
cdr3_nt: TGCAGCGTTCCACCCAAGAACACTGAAGCTTTCTTT
cdr3_aa: CSVPPKNTEAFF

j_call: TRBJ2-5
d_call: TRBD2
v_call: TRBV29-1
clone_size: few
cdr3_nt: TGCAGCGCACGACCCGGACTAGCGGGGGGGCAAGAGACCCAGTACTTC
cdr3_aa: CSARPGLAGGQETQYF

j_call: TRBJ2-7
d_call: TRBD1
v_call: TRBV10-3
clone_size: many
cdr3_nt: TGTGCCATCAGTGACCTCGGACAGGGCCCGAACGAGCAGTACTTC
cdr3_aa: CAISDLGQGPNEQYF

j_call: TRBJ1-2
d_call: TRBD1
v_call: TRBV20-1
clone_size: many
cdr3_nt: TGCAGTGCTAGAGATCTAACGGGACAGGCTCACTATGGCTACACCTTC
cdr3_aa: CSARDLTGQAHYGYTF

j_call: TRBJ2-7
d_call: -
v_call: TRBV9
clone_size: many
cdr3_nt: TGTGCCAGCAGCGTAGGGGGGGTCGGGACATACGAGCAGTACTTC
cdr3_aa: CASSVGGVGTYEQYF

j_call: TRBJ1-6
d_call: -
v_call: TRBV9
clone_size: few
cdr3_nt: TGTGCCAGCAGCGAGCAGGGTTCGGTTAATTCACCCCTCCACTTT
cdr3_aa: CASSEQGSVNSPLHF

j_call: TRBJ2-7
d_call: TRBD1
v_call: TRBV7-6
clone_size: -
cdr3_nt: TGTGCCAGCAGCGCAGGACAGGGTCACGAGCAGTACTTC
cdr3_aa: CASSAGQGHEQYF

j_call: TRBJ1-5
d_call: TRBD1
v_call: TRBV12-3/TRBV12-4
clone_size: -
cdr3_nt: TGTGCCAGCACCTTGGGACAGGGGGCAGGTCAGCCCCAGCATTTT
cdr3_aa: CASTLGQGAGQPQHF

j_call: TRBJ1-1
d_call: TRBD1
v_call: TRBV7-9
clone_size: many
cdr3_nt: TGTGCCAGCAGATCAGACAGGGATGCTGAAGCTTTCTTT
cdr3_aa: CASRSDRDAEAFF

j_call: TRBJ2-5
d_call: -
v_call: TRBV3-1
clone_size: few
cdr3_nt: TGTGCCAGCAGCCCCCCCACGGTGGTGGAGACCCAGTACTTC
cdr3_aa: CASSPPTVVETQYF

j_call: TRBJ1-6
d_call: TRBD1
v_call: TRBV20-1
clone_size: -
cdr3_nt: TGCAGTGCTAGTGATGGGACAGTCAATTCACCCCTCCACTTT
cdr3_aa: CSASDGTVNSPLHF

j_call: TRBJ2-2
d_call: TRBD2
v_call: TRBV6-2/TRBV6-3
clone_size: many
cdr3_nt: TGTGCCAGCCATAGGCGGGGGGGCTCCGGGGAGCTGTTTTTT
cdr3_aa: CASHRRGGSGELFF

j_call: TRBJ1-1
d_call: TRBD1
v_call: TRBV19
clone_size: -
cdr3_nt: TGTGCCAGCACAGCCGGGACAGGATATCAGGACACTGAAGCTTTCTTT
cdr3_aa: CASTAGTGYQDTEAFF

j_call: TRBJ2-7
d_call: TRBD2
v_call: TRBV10-1
clone_size: -
cdr3_nt: TGCGCCAGCAGTGAGGGACTAGCGGGGATCTACGAGCAGTACTTC
cdr3_aa: CASSEGLAGIYEQYF

j_call: TRBJ2-7
d_call: -
v_call: TRBV12-3/TRBV12-4
clone_size: many
cdr3_nt: TGTGCCAGCGGGACTGGCGTAAACTACGAGCAGTACTTC
cdr3_aa: CASGTGVNYEQYF

j_call: TRBJ2-7
d_call: TRBD1
v_call: TRBV10-3
clone_size: -
cdr3_nt: TGTGCCGTCAGGGGACAGATCTCCTACGAGCAGTACTTC
cdr3_aa: CAVRGQISYEQYF

j_call: TRBJ1-4
d_call: -
v_call: TRBV6-2/TRBV6-3
clone_size: few
cdr3_nt: TGTGCCAGCATTTCTTCCATAGGCAGCGCAGAAAAACTGTTTTTT
cdr3_aa: CASISSIGSAEKLFF

j_call: TRBJ2-3
d_call: -
v_call: TRBV2
clone_size: many
cdr3_nt: TGTGCCAGCGGGATCGGGGGCCGCACAGATACGCAGTATTTT
cdr3_aa: CASGIGGRTDTQYF

j_call: TRBJ2-6
d_call: -
v_call: TRBV3-1
clone_size: -
cdr3_nt: TGTGCCAGCAGCCCCAGCACCGTCTCGCTCTCTGGGGCCAACGTCCTGACTTTC
cdr3_aa: CASSPSTVSLSGANVLTF

j_call: TRBJ2-7
d_call: TRBD2
v_call: TRBV11-2
clone_size: many
cdr3_nt: TGTGCCAGCAGCATGACCCGGGGGGGCCTCAACGAGCAGTACTTC
cdr3_aa: CASSMTRGGLNEQYF

j_call: TRBJ1-1
d_call: -
v_call: TRBV12-3/TRBV12-4
clone_size: many
cdr3_nt: TGTGCCAGCAGTTTATATTTAGGGACTGAAGCTTTCTTT
cdr3_aa: CASSLYLGTEAFF